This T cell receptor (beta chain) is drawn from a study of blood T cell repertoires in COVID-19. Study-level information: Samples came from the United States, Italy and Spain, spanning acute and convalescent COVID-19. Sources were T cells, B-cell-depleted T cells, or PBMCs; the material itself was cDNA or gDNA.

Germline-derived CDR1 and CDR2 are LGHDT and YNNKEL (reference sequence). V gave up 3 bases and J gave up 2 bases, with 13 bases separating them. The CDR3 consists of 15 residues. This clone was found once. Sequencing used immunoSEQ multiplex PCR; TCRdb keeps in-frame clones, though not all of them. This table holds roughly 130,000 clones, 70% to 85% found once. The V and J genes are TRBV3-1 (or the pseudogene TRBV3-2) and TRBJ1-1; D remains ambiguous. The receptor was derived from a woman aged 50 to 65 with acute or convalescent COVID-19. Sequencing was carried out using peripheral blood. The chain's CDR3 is CASSHWGGKNTEAFF. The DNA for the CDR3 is TGTGCCAGCAGCCATTGGGGAGGGAAAAACACTGAAGCTTTCTTT.